Below, 3 T cell receptor beta chains from the same sample are listed, as sequenced in a study of OX40 agonist ivuxolimab in advanced cancers. Produced via immunoSEQ multiplex PCR; TCRdb's table is partial and in-frame only. Here the sample spans about 69,000 clones, 87% being singletons. The sequencing here drew on CD4+ or CD8+ T cells sorted from blood, taken in a trial of the OX40 agonist ivuxolimab. The receptors stem from an adult with an advanced solid tumor such as melanoma, head and neck, liver or kidney cancer.

The V call is TRBV19, the J call TRBJ2-1; D unresolved. The CDR3 is made up of 11 amino acids. V was clipped by 3 bases and J by 7 bases, with 4 bases between them. Germline V gene data show CDR1 as LNHDA and CDR2 as SQIVND (reference sequence). The CDR3 region is CASSIWNEQFF. In DNA form, the CDR3 reads TGTGCCAGTAGTATTTGGAATGAGCAGTTCTTC.

V usage is TRBV9 and J usage is TRBJ2-2, with 9 bases lining up with TRBD1. The V and J ends lost 3 bases and 0 bases, in that order; junction bases with no gene match: 18. The germline V gene encodes CDR1 SGDLS and CDR2 YYNGEE. This CDR3 comprises 21 residues. In DNA form, the CDR3 reads TGTGCCAGCAGCGCCCGCACTACAGGGGGCCCAACCTTTACGAACACCGGGGAGCTGTTTTTT. Translated: CASSARTTGGPTFTNTGELFF.

The V and J genes are TRBV10-3 and TRBJ2-3, with 8 nucleotides matching TRBD2. V lost 6 bases and J lost 4; bases outside the gene matches: 9. The germline CDR1 and CDR2 sequences are ENHRY and SYGVKD. This CDR3 comprises 15 residues. The CDR3 here is CAIRKSGSLSDTQYF. Written as DNA, the CDR3 is TGTGCCATCAGGAAAAGCGGGAGTCTATCAGATACGCAGTATTTT.